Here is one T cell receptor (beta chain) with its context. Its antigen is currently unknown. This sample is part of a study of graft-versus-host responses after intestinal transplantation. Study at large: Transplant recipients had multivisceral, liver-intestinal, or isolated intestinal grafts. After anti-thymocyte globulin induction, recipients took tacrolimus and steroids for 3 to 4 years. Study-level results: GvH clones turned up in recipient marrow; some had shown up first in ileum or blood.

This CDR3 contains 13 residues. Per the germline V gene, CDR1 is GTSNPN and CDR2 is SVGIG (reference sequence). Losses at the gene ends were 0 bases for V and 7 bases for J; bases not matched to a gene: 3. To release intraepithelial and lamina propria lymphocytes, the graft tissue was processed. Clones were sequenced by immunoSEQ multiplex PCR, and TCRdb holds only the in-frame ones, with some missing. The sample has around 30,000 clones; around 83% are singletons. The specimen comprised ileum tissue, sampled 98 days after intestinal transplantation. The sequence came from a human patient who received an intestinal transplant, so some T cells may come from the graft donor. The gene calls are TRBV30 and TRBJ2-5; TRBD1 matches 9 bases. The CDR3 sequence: CAWSVRQGGTQYF. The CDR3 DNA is TGTGCCTGGAGTGTTCGACAGGGGGGGACCCAGTACTTC.